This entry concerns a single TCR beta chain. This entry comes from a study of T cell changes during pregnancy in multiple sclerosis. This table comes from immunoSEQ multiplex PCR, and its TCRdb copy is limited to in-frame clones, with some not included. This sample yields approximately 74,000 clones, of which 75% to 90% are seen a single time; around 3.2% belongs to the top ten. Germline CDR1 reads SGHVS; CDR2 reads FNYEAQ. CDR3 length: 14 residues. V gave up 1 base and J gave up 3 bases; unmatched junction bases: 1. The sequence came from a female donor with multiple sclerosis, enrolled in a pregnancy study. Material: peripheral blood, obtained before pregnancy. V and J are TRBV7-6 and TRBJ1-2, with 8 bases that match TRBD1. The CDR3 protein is CASSLVDRDYGYTF. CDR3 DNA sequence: TGTGCCAGCAGCTTAGTGGACAGGGACTATGGCTACACCTTC.